Presented here are 6 T cell receptor beta chains from one specimen sequenced in a study of shared clonotypes between healthy human individuals. The protocol was immunoSEQ multiplex PCR, while the TCRdb copy is restricted to in-frame clones and leaves out a portion. Altogether more than 1 million clones are present, around 82% being singletons, with the ten largest covering 0.5% to 0.6%. Sequencing was done on a sample of memory CD4+ T cells from PBMCs. Subset reported: CD45RA-negative fraction. The receptors were sampled from a man younger than 30 in good health. Some clones in this sample may be carry-over from other donors' samples.

This chain uses TRBV6-1 with TRBJ2-2; D unclear. With 7 bases removed from V and 2 bases from J, the gap between germline ends came to 14 bases. Germline CDR1 and CDR2: MNHNS and SASEGT. The CDR3 sequence is 15 residues long. CDR3 sequence (DNA): TGTGCCAGCAAATGGTTATGGGAAAACACCGGGGAGCTGTTTTTT. This codes for CASKWLWENTGELFF.

The rearrangement links TRBV5-5 to TRBJ1-3, with unresolved D. The V gene's germline CDR1 is SGHKS and CDR2 YYEKEE (reference sequence). V was pared by 6 bases and J by 3 bases, with 10 bases between. The CDR3 is made up of 13 amino acids. The CDR3 protein is CASTAFLGNTIYF. Written as DNA, the CDR3 is TGTGCCAGCACCGCATTCCTTGGAAACACCATATATTTT. The variable domain in full, completed from reference TRBV5-5 and TRBJ1-3, reads DAGVTQSPTHLIKTRGQQVTLRCSPISGHKSVSWYQQVLGQGPQFIFQYYEKEERGRGNFPDRFSARQFPNYSSELNVNALLLGDSALYLCASTAFLGNTIYFGEGSWLTVV.

The chain uses TRBV2 and TRBJ2-5; 7 bases are a match to TRBD2. The V gene's germline CDR1 is SNHLY and CDR2 FYNNEI. The CDR3 is 12 residues long. V gave up 7 bases and J gave up 3 bases; unmatched junction bases: 2. The CDR3 spells CASKGGEETQYF. CDR3 sequence (DNA): TGTGCCAGCAAGGGAGGGGAAGAGACCCAGTACTTC.

The V gene is TRBV6-5, the J gene TRBJ1-2; perhaps TRBD1 as D (6 bases). Germline loops: CDR1 MNHEY, CDR2 SVGAGI. Trimming took 5 bases from V and 2 from J, leaving 9 bases between them. This CDR3 is 13 amino acids long. The CDR3 DNA follows: TGTGCCAGCAGTAACCAGGGGAACTATGGCTACACCTTC. Translation: CASSNQGNYGYTF.

V usage is TRBV4-2 and J usage is TRBJ2-7, with 10 bases aligning to TRBD2. CDR3 length equals 17 residues. Germline values: CDR1 LGHNA, CDR2 YNFKEQ. Trimming at V came to 5 bases and at J to 2 bases, leaving 12 bases not matched to a gene. CDR3 nucleotide sequence: TGTGCCAGCAGCGAAGGGCCTAGCGGGGGAAACCCCTACGAGCAGTACTTC. Translated: CASSEGPSGGNPYEQYF.

The chain is built from TRBV27 and TRBJ1-1, with TRBD1 as a possible D gene (6 bases). Trimming cost V 4 bases and J 3 bases, with 9 bases left between them. The germline V gene encodes CDR1 MNHEY and CDR2 SMNVEV (reference sequence). The CDR3 has 13 amino acids. CDR3 loop: CASSSYRDTEAFF. Written as DNA, the CDR3 is TGTGCCAGCAGTTCCTACAGGGACACTGAAGCTTTCTTT.